This T cell receptor (beta chain) is drawn from a study of OX40 agonist ivuxolimab in advanced cancers. General study results and limits: It was not determined which antigens were specifically recognized by the peripheral T cells that had undergone clonal expansion. Doses of 0.1 to 3.0 mg/kg were accompanied by clonal expansion of CD4+ and CD8+ blood T cells by week 6.

This clone was counted a few times. Antigen: not known. In germline, CDR1 is MGHDK, CDR2 SYGVNS. The length of the CDR3 is 15 residues. Trimming left V 6 bases short and J 4 bases short, with 18 bases between. The table came from immunoSEQ multiplex PCR; TCRdb's copy has only in-frame clones and leaves some out. The sample yields about 84,000 clones, approximately 80% seen once. The sample in question was CD4+ or CD8+ T cells sorted from blood, obtained in a trial of the OX40 agonist ivuxolimab. This TCR came from an adult with an advanced solid tumor such as melanoma, head and neck, liver or kidney cancer. The genes are TRBV25-1 and TRBJ1-2, with D unclear. The CDR3 DNA reads as TGTGCCAGCAGCCCGGGTTCGGGGTCTGGCTATGGCTACACCTTC. Translated, it gives CASSPGSGSGYGYTF.